A single sample is the source of the 27 T cell receptor beta chains below, sequenced in a study of cytomegalovirus exposure and HLA in healthy donors. PCR primers comprised 60 Vbeta and 13 Jbeta primers. TCRdb's copy holds only in-frame clones and misses some; the assay was immunoSEQ multiplex PCR. The sample has over 85,000 clones; under 75% are singletons. Sample: PBMCs. These receptors originate from a female donor in good health and CMV-seronegative.

The gene calls are TRBV5-4 and TRBJ2-7; a weak D match, TRBD2 (5 bases). CDR3 length: 12 amino acids. With 4 bases removed from V and 9 bases from J, the gap between germline ends came to 14 bases. In germline, CDR1 is SGHNT, CDR2 YYREEE (reference sequence). CDR3 amino acids: CASSQDVSGQYF. The CDR3 region has the DNA TGTGCCAGCAGCCAGGACGTCAGCGGGCAGTACTTC.

This clone has more than one count but fewer than ten. V usage is TRBV6-5 and J usage is TRBJ1-5; D not resolved. Germline CDR1 and CDR2: MNHEY and SVGAGI. This CDR3 comprises 13 residues. V lost 0 bases and J 9 bases, leaving 9 bases between the germline ends. The CDR3 DNA sequence: TGTGCCAGCAGTTACTCGACCAGAGGGCCCCAGCATTTT. Its protein is CASSYSTRGPQHF.

V is TRBV7-9 and J is TRBJ1-3; maybe TRBD1 (6 bases). The V end lost 5 bases, the J end lost 0 bases, and 11 bases lay between the germline ends. From germline, CDR1 is SEHNR and CDR2 FQNEAQ (reference sequence). CDR3 size: 15 residues. The CDR3 bases are TGTGCCAGCAGCCCCGGGACATTCTCTGGAAACACCATATATTTT. It translates to CASSPGTFSGNTIYF.

Points on this clone: It may be a read error: a sequence one base away is much more abundant. The chain's CDR3 is CASSLVLNEKLFF. In nucleotides, the CDR3 is TGTGCCAGCAGCTTGGTTCTGAATGAAAAACTGTTTTTT. The chain recombines TRBV5-4 with TRBJ1-4; D not resolved. The CDR3 sequence is 13 residues long. Germline CDR1 reads SGHNT; CDR2 reads YYREEE (reference sequence). Trimming took 0 bases from V and 5 from J, leaving 5 bases between them. Based on the CDR3 plus reference TRBV5-4 and TRBJ1-4, the full variable domain is ETGVTQSPTHLIKTRGQQVTLRCSSQSGHNTVSWYQQALGQGPQFIFQYYREEENGRGNFPPRFSGLQFPNYSSELNVNALELDDSALYLCASSLVLNEKLFFGSGTQLSVL.

The chain carries TRBV5-1 and TRBJ2-7; weak D call: TRBD2 (6 bases). The CDR3 spans 15 residues. Germline V CDR1 and CDR2: SGHRS, YFSETQ. The V gene lost 2 bases and the J gene lost 3 bases, with 15 bases spanning the gap. CDR3 bases: TGCGCCAGCAGCTTATACGGGACTCCTTTCTACGAGCAGTACTTC. This translates into CASSLYGTPFYEQYF.

The chain joins TRBV7-9 to TRBJ1-1; D remains unclear. Trimming took 3 bases from V and 0 from J, leaving 5 bases between them. Germline assignment: CDR1 SEHNR and CDR2 FQNEAQ (reference sequence). CDR3 size: 13 residues. The DNA of the CDR3 is TGTGCCAGCAGCTTCTCCGTGAACACTGAAGCTTTCTTT. It specifies CASSFSVNTEAFF.

V usage is TRBV30 and J usage is TRBJ2-2, with D possibly being TRBD2 (7 bases). Between the trimmed V and J ends, which lost 8 bases and 3 bases, there was a span of 13 bases. This CDR3 comprises 13 residues. The germline V gene encodes CDR1 GTSNPN and CDR2 SVGIG (reference sequence). The CDR3 bases are TGTGCCCGGGGAGGGGGTTACACCGGGGAGCTGTTTTTT. Protein sequence: CARGGGYTGELFF.

This clone was recorded a few times. This rearrangement joins TRBV7-9 to TRBJ1-3; 9 bases are a match to TRBD1. Germline lookup yields CDR1 SEHNR and CDR2 FQNEAQ (reference sequence). The J segment lost 6 bases and the V segment lost 5 bases, leaving 11 bases of the junction unmatched. This CDR3 has 16 residues. The CDR3 DNA reads as TGTGCCAGCAGCCAAAGAGTGGGGACAGGGATAAACACCATATATTTT. The encoded protein is CASSQRVGTGINTIYF.

The chain carries TRBV5-8 and TRBJ1-2; D not certain. The germline V gene has CDR1 SGHTS and CDR2 YDEGEE. Trimming stripped 0 bases from V and 4 bases from J, with 10 bases between. This CDR3 comprises 14 residues. The CDR3 spells CASSLAMAAYGYTF. The CDR3, as DNA: TGTGCCAGCAGCTTGGCGATGGCGGCCTATGGCTACACCTTC.

V is TRBV6-5 and J is TRBJ1-6, with D hard to call. The V end was cut by 5 bases, the J end by 8 bases, with 10 bases between. CDR3 length: 13 residues. The germline gives CDR1 MNHEY, CDR2 SVGAGI. The CDR3 coding sequence is TGTGCCAGCAGTGGGTCGGGAGATTCACCCCTCCACTTT. Its protein product is CASSGSGDSPLHF.

The rearrangement joins TRBV7-2 to TRBJ2-7; D is possibly TRBD2 (5 bases). Trimming stripped 3 bases from V and 0 bases from J, with 6 bases between. CDR1 and CDR2 from the germline V gene are SGHTA and FQGNSA. CDR3 length equals 13 residues. Here the CDR3 reads CASSFGISYEQYF. For the CDR3, the DNA is TGTGCCAGCAGCTTCGGGATCTCCTACGAGCAGTACTTC.

J is TRBJ1-1 and V is TRBV10-3, with 11 bases identical to TRBD1. This CDR3 is 15 amino acids long. V shed 3 bases and J 3 bases; nucleotides not matched to a gene: 3. Germline CDR1 and CDR2: ENHRY and SYGVKD. The CDR3 bases are TGTGCCATCAGTGACCCGGGACAGGGGGACACTGAAGCTTTCTTT. Its translation is CAISDPGQGDTEAFF.

This chain links TRBV7-2 with TRBJ2-7; TRBD2 matches at 7 bases. J was trimmed by 3 bases and V by 5 bases; bases with no gene match: 7. This CDR3 is 14 amino acids long. In germline, CDR1 is SGHTA, CDR2 FQGNSA. In DNA, the CDR3 is TGTGCCAGCAGCCCAACTAGCGCAAACTACGAGCAGTACTTC. Translation gives CASSPTSANYEQYF.

J is TRBJ2-7 and V is TRBV13, with TRBD2 matching 13 bases. This CDR3 spans 16 amino acids. CDR1 and CDR2 (germline): PRHDT, FYEKMQ (reference sequence). The V and J ends lost 4 bases and 5 bases, in that order; junction bases with no gene match: 8. CDR3 sequence (DNA): TGTGCCAGCAGCTCCCCGGGACTAGCGGGGTCCCACGAGCAGTACTTC. Translation: CASSSPGLAGSHEQYF.

The CDR3 loop is CASSPGSSNQPQHF. The CDR3 coding sequence is TGTGCCAGCTCACCAGGGAGTAGCAATCAGCCCCAGCATTTT. The gene calls are TRBV18 and TRBJ1-5; no definite D call. CDR3 size: 14 residues. The V gene's germline CDR1 is KGHSH and CDR2 LQKENI. Trimming cost V 2 bases and J 0 bases, with 5 bases left between them. Complete variable domain (other parts from reference TRBV18 and TRBJ1-5): NAGVMQNPRHLVRRRGQEARLRCSPMKGHSHVYWYRQLPEEGLKFMVYLQKENIIDESGMPKERFSAEFPKEGPSILRIQQVVRGDSAAYFCASSPGSSNQPQHFGDGTRLSIL.

This sequence joins TRBV23-1 and TRBJ2-2, with 8 bases fitting TRBD2. TRBV23-1 is designated an ORF whose function remains uncertain. This CDR3 is built from 19 residues. V lost 2 bases and J lost 4; bases outside the gene matches: 15. The CDR3 reads CASSQLGEAGAKPTGELFF. As DNA, the CDR3 is TGCGCCAGCAGTCAACTGGGGGAAGCGGGAGCCAAACCCACCGGGGAGCTGTTTTTT.

This clone showed up just a few times. The chain carries TRBV11-2 and TRBJ1-4; the match to TRBD1 covers 7 bases. In germline, CDR1 is SGHAT, CDR2 FQNNGV. The CDR3 spans 14 residues. The J segment lost 3 bases and the V segment lost 7 bases, leaving 5 bases of the junction unmatched. CDR3 bases: TGTGCCAGCAACCGGGACAGCCCTAATGAAAAACTGTTTTTT. It encodes CASNRDSPNEKLFF. The full variable domain, rest sourced from reference TRBV11-2 and TRBJ1-4, is EAGVAQSPRYKIIEKRQSVAFWCNPISGHATLYWYQQILGQGPKLLIQFQNNGVVDDSQLPKDRFSAERLKGVDSTLKIQPAKLEDSAVYLCASNRDSPNEKLFFGSGTQLSVL.

Only one count was recorded for this clone. The V call is TRBV15, the J call TRBJ2-3, with 10 bases fitting TRBD2. With V trimmed by 1 base and J by 6 bases, 7 bases remained unmatched. The CDR3 is made up of 16 amino acids. CDR1 and CDR2 (germline): LNHNV, YYDKDF (reference sequence). The CDR3 protein is CATSRGASGSADTQYF. The CDR3 coding sequence is TGTGCCACCAGCAGAGGAGCTAGCGGGAGTGCGGATACGCAGTATTTT.

The chain carries TRBV5-1 and TRBJ2-3, with 7 nucleotides matching TRBD2. In germline, CDR1 is SGHRS, CDR2 YFSETQ. The J segment lost 4 bases and the V segment lost 0 bases, leaving 14 bases of the junction unmatched. The CDR3 contains 18 residues. The CDR3 here is CASSLAGTTPGFPDTQYF. Written as DNA, the CDR3 is TGCGCCAGCAGCTTGGCCGGGACTACCCCGGGGTTCCCAGATACGCAGTATTTT. Full variable domain (rest looked up from reference TRBV5-1 and TRBJ2-3): KAGVTQTPRYLIKTRGQQVTLSCSPISGHRSVSWYQQTPGQGLQFLFEYFSETQRNKGNFPGRFSGRQFSNSRSEMNVSTLELGDSALYLCASSLAGTTPGFPDTQYFGPGTRLTVL.

The rearrangement links TRBV7-2 to TRBJ2-7; TRBD1 might be the D (6 bases). The V end lost 5 bases, the J end lost 8 bases, and 16 bases lay between the germline ends. There are 13 residues in the CDR3. Looked up from germline, CDR1 is SGHTA and CDR2 is FQGNSA. The CDR3 is CASSTSRGLKQYF. CDR3 DNA: TGTGCCAGCAGCACTAGTAGGGGGTTGAAGCAGTACTTC.

The chain is built from TRBV7-2 and TRBJ2-5, with a weak D call TRBD2 (5 bases). Germline CDR1 is SGHTA and CDR2 is FQGNSA. CDR3 length: 14 residues. V dropped 2 bases and J dropped 5 bases, with 12 bases sitting between them. The CDR3 DNA follows: TGTGCCAGCAGCTTATTCGTGCCGGGGGAGACCCAGTACTTC. Amino acid sequence: CASSLFVPGETQYF.

The V gene is TRBV15, the J gene TRBJ1-4; D perhaps matches TRBD1 (6 bases). CDR3 size: 16 residues. Between the trimmed V and J ends, which lost 1 base and 8 bases, there was a span of 17 bases. Germline V gene data show CDR1 as LNHNV and CDR2 as YYDKDF (reference sequence). The DNA of the CDR3 is TGTGCCACCAGCAGAGGCTTACAGGGTAGGGGCGAAAAACTGTTTTTT. Its translation: CATSRGLQGRGEKLFF. Using reference TRBV15 and TRBJ1-4 for the parts outside the CDR3, the full variable domain is DAMVIQNPRYQVTQFGKPVTLSCSQTLNHNVMYWYQQKSSQAPKLLFHYYDKDFNNEADTPDNFQSRRPNTSFCFLDIRSPGLGDTAMYLCATSRGLQGRGEKLFFGSGTQLSVL.

The chain carries TRBV2 and TRBJ2-7, with a weak D call TRBD1 (5 bases). Per germline, CDR1 SNHLY and CDR2 FYNNEI. The CDR3 sequence is 15 residues long. V was pared by 3 bases and J by 2 bases, with 14 bases between. The CDR3 is CASSEVGAFAYEQYF. CDR3 in DNA: TGTGCCAGCAGTGAGGTAGGGGCCTTTGCCTACGAGCAGTACTTC.

V usage is TRBV6-1 and J usage is TRBJ1-2; D gene unclear. V lost 2 bases and J lost 4, with 11 bases in between. Germline CDR1 is MNHNS and CDR2 is SASEGT. This CDR3 comprises 14 residues. CDR3 bases: TGTGCCAGCAGTGAAAGCTCCCCTGGCTATGGCTACACCTTC. Encoded protein: CASSESSPGYGYTF.

This sequence joins TRBV2 and TRBJ2-7; TRBD1 aligns across 8 bases. The junction had 7 bases not matched to a gene; V was cut back by 6 bases and J by 3 bases. The CDR3 runs to 14 residues. The germline V gene has CDR1 SNHLY and CDR2 FYNNEI. The DNA of the CDR3 is TGTGCCAGCAGGGCCATAGGGACAGGCTACGAGCAGTACTTC. As protein: CASRAIGTGYEQYF.

The CDR3 DNA is TGTGCCAGCAGCCCTAGGACAGGGAATTCACCCCTCCACTTT. This codes for CASSPRTGNSPLHF. The V call is TRBV7-2, the J call TRBJ1-6, with 8 bases that match TRBD1. Looked up from germline, CDR1 is SGHTA and CDR2 is FQGNSA. The V and J ends lost 5 bases and 7 bases, in that order; junction bases with no gene match: 4. The CDR3 loop spans 14 amino acids.

The CDR3 loop is CASSFLSGTPYNEQFF. In DNA form, the CDR3 reads TGTGCCAGCAGCTTCTTGTCTGGGACACCGTACAATGAGCAGTTCTTC. This sequence joins TRBV7-9 and TRBJ2-1; maybe TRBD1 (6 bases). This CDR3 contains 16 residues. The V gene lost 3 bases and the J gene lost 4 bases, with 16 bases spanning the gap. Germline loops: CDR1 SEHNR, CDR2 FQNEAQ (reference sequence).